These 27 T cell receptor beta chains were sequenced from one sample in a study of T cell changes during pregnancy in multiple sclerosis. Generated by immunoSEQ multiplex PCR, the TCRdb table keeps only in-frame clones and is missing some. Of 35,000 to 50,000 clones in the sample, about 88% were seen once. This specimen was CD4+ T cells from peripheral blood mononuclear cells, taken after pregnancy. All receptors come from a female donor with multiple sclerosis, enrolled in a pregnancy study.

This sequence joins TRBV11-2 and TRBJ2-5; 7 bases fit TRBD1. J was trimmed by 4 bases and V by 5 bases; bases with no gene match: 13. CDR3 length: 16 amino acids. The V gene's germline CDR1 is SGHAT and CDR2 FQNNGV. CDR3 in amino acids: CASSQVSKTGAETQYF. The CDR3 region has the DNA TGTGCCAGCAGCCAAGTGAGTAAAACAGGGGCAGAGACCCAGTACTTC.

The chain couples TRBV11-3 to TRBJ2-7, with 7 bases that match TRBD2. Looked up from germline, CDR1 is SGHNT and CDR2 is YENEEA. Trimming at V came to 2 bases and at J to 1 base, leaving 5 bases not matched to a gene. The CDR3 contains 15 residues. CDR3 region: CASSLFAGVSYEQYF. CDR3 nucleotide sequence: TGTGCCAGCAGCTTATTTGCGGGAGTGTCCTACGAGCAGTACTTC.

This clone occurred once. This chain connects TRBV7-2 to TRBJ2-5; D possibly corresponds to TRBD2 (6 bases). Trimming shortened V by 6 bases and J by 5 bases, and 16 bases separated the two germline ends. Germline V gene lookup returns CDR1 SGHTA and CDR2 FQGNSA. The CDR3 runs 14 residues. The CDR3 spells CASRSPGVRETQYF. The CDR3 DNA follows: TGTGCCAGCAGAAGCCCGGGAGTACGGGAGACCCAGTACTTC.

J is TRBJ2-3 and V is TRBV19, with a possible D match to TRBD2 (6 bases). The CDR3 has 14 residues. Germline V gene sequence: CDR1 LNHDA, CDR2 SQIVND (reference sequence). The ends were cut back, 1 base at V and 2 bases at J, with 7 bases in the middle. The CDR3 loop reads CASSIGLDTDTQYF. CDR3 coding DNA: TGTGCCAGTAGTATAGGACTAGACACAGATACGCAGTATTTT.

The V and J genes are TRBV10-1 and TRBJ2-1, with 7 bases fitting TRBD2. The V and J ends lost 5 bases and 9 bases, in that order; junction bases with no gene match: 7. Germline V CDR1 and CDR2: WNHNN, SYGVQD (reference sequence). The CDR3 runs to 13 residues. The CDR3 reads CASSKGLVSEQFF. CDR3 coding DNA: TGCGCCAGCAGTAAAGGACTAGTCAGTGAGCAGTTCTTC.

The chain joins TRBV28 to TRBJ2-2, with 8 bases identical to TRBD2. Germline CDR1 MDHEN, CDR2 SYDVKM. V was pared by 8 bases and J by 1 base, with 15 bases of the junction left unmatched. CDR3 size: 18 residues. This CDR3 is CASSPSTGGPGNTGELFF. CDR3 in DNA: TGTGCCAGCTCGCCTTCAACGGGGGGGCCCGGGAACACCGGGGAGCTGTTTTTT.

The genes are TRBV5-6 and TRBJ2-7; maybe TRBD2 (5 bases). V was cut by 7 bases and J by 6 bases, with 20 bases left in between. The CDR3 sequence is 14 residues long. The germline CDR1 and CDR2 sequences are SGHDT and YYEEEE. The DNA for the CDR3 is TGTGCCAGCGGCCGCCCGGACTGGGCGGGCGAGCAGTACTTC. Encoded protein: CASGRPDWAGEQYF.

This sequence joins TRBV11-2 and TRBJ2-2; 8 nucleotides agree with TRBD1. CDR1 is SGHAT, CDR2 FQNNGV, per germline. Trimming removed 6 bases from V and 3 bases from J; junction bases left unmatched: 9. The CDR3 is 16 residues long. CDR3: CASRRTGSRDTGELFF. CDR3 bases: TGTGCCAGCAGGCGGACAGGGAGTCGGGACACCGGGGAGCTGTTTTTT.

J is TRBJ2-2 and V is TRBV5-4; TRBD2 matches 11 bases. CDR1 is SGHNT and CDR2 is YYREEE in the germline V gene (reference sequence). The ends lost 4 bases at V and 1 base at J; junction bases unmatched: 3. The CDR3 extends over 16 amino acids. The CDR3 loop is CASSTGTSGNTGELFF. CDR3 DNA: TGTGCCAGCAGCACAGGGACTAGCGGGAACACCGGGGAGCTGTTTTTT.

The chain joins TRBV29-1 to TRBJ1-2; D not resolved. Germline-derived CDR1 and CDR2 are SQVTM and ANQGSEA. Trimming cost V 0 bases and J 6 bases, with 11 bases left between them. The CDR3 covers 13 residues. CDR3 region: CSVEDQEVNGYTF. The CDR3, as DNA: TGCAGCGTTGAAGATCAGGAGGTAAATGGCTACACCTTC.

The J gene is TRBJ1-3, the V gene TRBV6-5, with a tentative D call TRBD1 (5 bases). The V and J ends lost 4 bases and 2 bases respectively, with 6 bases between them. Germline loops: CDR1 MNHEY, CDR2 SVGAGI. The CDR3 covers 13 residues. The CDR3 here is CASSWGAGNTIYF. Here the CDR3 DNA reads TGTGCCAGCAGTTGGGGGGCTGGAAACACCATATATTTT.

DNA for the CDR3: TGTGCCAGCAGCTTTTTTAGCTCCAGGGCCGGGAACACCGGGGAGCTGTTTTTT. Amino acids: CASSFFSSRAGNTGELFF. The chain has TRBV7-2 and TRBJ2-2; maybe TRBD1 (5 bases). The V end lost 3 bases, the J end lost 1 base, and 18 bases lay between the germline ends. There are 18 residues in the CDR3. Germline CDR1 SGHTA, CDR2 FQGNSA.

This chain uses TRBV7-2 with TRBJ1-1, with 12 bases identical to TRBD1. Per germline, CDR1 SGHTA and CDR2 FQGNSA. CDR3 length: 16 residues. With V trimmed by 5 bases and J by 0 bases, 4 bases remained unmatched. The CDR3 protein is CASSLGQGAMNTEAFF. CDR3 in DNA: TGTGCCAGCAGCCTGGGACAGGGGGCCATGAACACTGAAGCTTTCTTT.

The chain joins TRBV5-1 to TRBJ2-2; D is unresolved. The CDR3 is 16 residues long. Germline CDR1 is SGHRS and CDR2 is YFSETQ. The V gene lost 0 bases and the J gene lost 0 bases, with 9 bases spanning the gap. In DNA, the CDR3 is TGCGCCAGCAGCTTGGAAGTAACACCGAACACCGGGGAGCTGTTTTTT. It translates to CASSLEVTPNTGELFF. The variable domain in full, with the rest retrieved from reference TRBV5-1 and TRBJ2-2, is KAGVTQTPRYLIKTRGQQVTLSCSPISGHRSVSWYQQTPGQGLQFLFEYFSETQRNKGNFPGRFSGRQFSNSRSEMNVSTLELGDSALYLCASSLEVTPNTGELFFGEGSRLTVL.

The genes are TRBV5-6 and TRBJ2-3, with 10 bases fitting TRBD2. CDR3 length: 17 amino acids. Germline V lookup: CDR1 SGHDT, CDR2 YYEEEE. Unmatched junction bases numbered 7, after V lost 1 base and J lost 2 bases. CDR3 nucleotide sequence: TGTGCCAGCAGCTTGTTGACTAGCGGGTCCTCCACAGATACGCAGTATTTT. Protein sequence: CASSLLTSGSSTDTQYF. Based on the CDR3 plus reference TRBV5-6 and TRBJ2-3, the full variable domain is DAGVTQSPTHLIKTRGQQVTLRCSPKSGHDTVSWYQQALGQGPQFIFQYYEEEERQRGNFPDRFSGHQFPNYSSELNVNALLLGDSALYLCASSLLTSGSSTDTQYFGPGTRLTVL.

This clone was observed a single time. The chain recombines TRBV4-2 with TRBJ2-7, with D tentatively TRBD1 (5 bases). Per germline, CDR1 LGHNA and CDR2 YNFKEQ. V gave up 1 base and J gave up 3 bases, with 13 bases separating them. The CDR3 extends over 15 amino acids. The DNA of the CDR3 is TGTGCCAGCAGCCAAGGCGCGGCAGGGTACTACGAGCAGTACTTC. Translated, it gives CASSQGAAGYYEQYF.

The V and J genes are TRBV7-2 and TRBJ2-3, with TRBD2 matching over 7 bases. Germline-derived CDR1 and CDR2 are SGHTA and FQGNSA. The junction had 5 bases not matched to a gene; V was cut back by 2 bases and J by 6 bases. The CDR3 is 14 residues long. CDR3 residues: CASSLQAGTDTQYF. CDR3 coding DNA: TGTGCCAGCAGCTTACAAGCGGGAACGGATACGCAGTATTTT.

The chain links TRBV13 to TRBJ2-7, with TRBD1 as a possible D gene (5 bases). CDR3 length equals 15 residues. Trimming took 2 bases from V and 5 from J, leaving 16 bases between them. Germline V gene lookup returns CDR1 PRHDT and CDR2 FYEKMQ (reference sequence). The chain's CDR3 is CASSLKGLQFHEQYF. The CDR3 region has the DNA TGTGCCAGCAGCTTAAAGGGGTTGCAATTCCACGAGCAGTACTTC.

The chain carries TRBV10-1 and TRBJ1-3; D remains unclear. The V gene lost 2 bases and the J gene lost 1 base, with 15 bases spanning the gap. The CDR3 is made up of 17 amino acids. The germline gives CDR1 WNHNN, CDR2 SYGVQD (reference sequence). The CDR3 sequence is CASSESRTEASGNTIYF. In DNA form, the CDR3 reads TGCGCCAGCAGTGAGAGCCGAACAGAAGCATCTGGAAACACCATATATTTT.

The chain joins TRBV7-9 to TRBJ2-1; D not resolved. CDR1 is SEHNR, CDR2 FQNEAQ, per germline (reference sequence). This CDR3 has 14 amino acids. V lost 5 bases and J 5 bases, leaving 13 bases between the germline ends. The CDR3 spells CASSLTGLNNEQFF. The CDR3 bases are TGTGCCAGCAGCCTAACGGGTTTGAACAATGAGCAGTTCTTC.

The chain recombines TRBV11-2 with TRBJ2-1, with D possibly TRBD1 on 6 matching bases. Trimming removed 5 bases from V and 5 bases from J, with 19 bases in between. This CDR3 is built from 16 residues. From germline, CDR1 is SGHAT and CDR2 FQNNGV. CDR3 DNA: TGTGCCAGCAGCCCACGTACAGGGCGGATAGACAATGAGCAGTTCTTC. Translated, it gives CASSPRTGRIDNEQFF.

This sequence joins TRBV29-1 and TRBJ2-5, with D tentatively TRBD1 (6 bases). The V and J ends lost 4 bases and 4 bases respectively, with 13 bases between them. The CDR3 length is 13 residues. In germline, CDR1 is SQVTM, CDR2 ANQGSEA. The DNA of the CDR3 is TGCAGCGTTGCACAGGGAGAGGTAGAGACCCAGTACTTC. Translation: CSVAQGEVETQYF.

The V and J genes are TRBV6-5 and TRBJ2-7, with TRBD2 identical over 12 bases. This CDR3 contains 15 residues. Unmatched junction bases numbered 8, after V lost 6 bases and J lost 5 bases. Germline V lookup: CDR1 MNHEY, CDR2 SVGAGI. CDR3 DNA: TGTGCCAGCAGGTCACTAGCGGGAGGTGGCCACGAGCAGTACTTC. It is translated as CASRSLAGGGHEQYF.

The chain combines TRBV6-5 with TRBJ1-3; possibly TRBD1 for D (5 bases). V lost 4 bases to trimming and J lost 2 bases, with 9 bases between them. Germline lookup yields CDR1 MNHEY and CDR2 SVGAGI. This CDR3 comprises 14 residues. CDR3 amino acids: CASSSDSAGNTIYF. The DNA of the CDR3 is TGTGCCAGCAGTTCAGACAGTGCTGGAAACACCATATATTTT.

The chain joins TRBV7-8 to TRBJ2-7, with 7 bases aligning to TRBD1. Per germline, CDR1 SGHVS and CDR2 FQNEAQ. This CDR3 has 15 amino acids. V was pared by 8 bases and J by 0 bases, with 10 bases of the junction left unmatched. The CDR3 loop reads CASLSPGQNSYEQYF. DNA of the CDR3: TGTGCCAGCCTCTCTCCGGGACAGAACTCCTACGAGCAGTACTTC.

The rearrangement links TRBV7-8 to TRBJ1-4, with 9 bases matching TRBD1. Germline V lookup: CDR1 SGHVS, CDR2 FQNEAQ. J lost 7 bases, V lost 4 bases, and 13 bases had no gene match. This CDR3 has 17 amino acids. The CDR3 region has the DNA TGTGCCAGCAGCTCGACTGGCACCGGGACAGGGCGTGAAAAACTGTTTTTT. Translating gives CASSSTGTGTGREKLFF.

The genes are TRBV30 and TRBJ2-6, with 8 bases that match TRBD1. In germline, CDR1 is GTSNPN, CDR2 SVGIG (reference sequence). The CDR3 totals 18 residues. V lost 1 base, J lost 1 base, and 9 bases stayed unmatched. The CDR3 region has the DNA TGTGCCTGGAGTGGGCTGGGACAGGAGACTTCTGGGGCCAACGTCCTGACTTTC. Protein sequence: CAWSGLGQETSGANVLTF.